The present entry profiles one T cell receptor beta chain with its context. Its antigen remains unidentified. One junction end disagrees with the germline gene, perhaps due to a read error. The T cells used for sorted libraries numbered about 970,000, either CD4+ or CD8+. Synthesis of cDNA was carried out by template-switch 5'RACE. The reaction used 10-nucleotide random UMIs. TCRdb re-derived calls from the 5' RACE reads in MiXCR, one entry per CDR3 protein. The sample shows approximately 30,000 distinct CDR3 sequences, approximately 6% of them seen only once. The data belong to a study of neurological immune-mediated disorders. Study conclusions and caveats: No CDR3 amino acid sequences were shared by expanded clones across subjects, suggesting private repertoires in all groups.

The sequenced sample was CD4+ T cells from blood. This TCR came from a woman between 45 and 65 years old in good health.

The CDR3 DNA sequence: TGCAGTGCTAGCCTGACGAAGCAGATTAATGAAAAACTGTTT. It translates to CSASLTKQINEKLF. V gene TRBV20-1 combines with J gene TRBJ1-4; D is unclear. Germline V gene data show CDR1 as DFQATT and CDR2 as SNEGSKA (reference sequence). This CDR3 spans 14 amino acids.